The present TCR beta chain was sequenced within a study of T cell repertoires in cytomegalovirus infection. About the study: An indication of both CMV infection and matching HLA type came from public TCR beta signatures. Study-level points and caveats: Cumulated frequencies of public TCR beta families served to identify carriers of CMV plus the relevant HLA. The ex vivo response was dominated by HLA-C-restricted CMV-specific TCR beta clonotypes.

The germline CDR1 and CDR2 sequences are LNHDA and SQIVND (reference sequence). This CDR3 has 12 residues. V gave up 7 bases and J gave up 4 bases, with 10 bases separating them. Of note for this clonotype: Its antigen is unknown.

TCRdb used MiXCR to reprocess the reads, holding one entry per CDR3 protein. There are fewer than 300,000 distinct CDR3 sequences in the sample; around 25% occur only once, and approximately 14% lies in the top ten. The V gene is TRBV19, the J gene TRBJ1-1; the D is unclear. Sequencing was carried out using PBMCs. The TCR originated in a human donor in good health (CMV status not recorded). Some clones in this sample may be carry-over from other donors' samples. The CDR3 coding sequence is TGTGCCAGTAAGACCGGAGGCACTGAAGCTTTCTTT. It yields the protein CASKTGGTEAFF.